Listed below are T cell receptor beta chains from one sample, sequenced in a study of blood T cell repertoires in COVID-19. The repertoire was sequenced with immunoSEQ multiplex PCR; TCRdb's copy has only in-frame clones and lacks some. The sample records about 94,000 clones, about 80% being singletons. The sequencing input was peripheral blood. Receptors originate from a human donor in a cohort sampled during active COVID-19. Each CDR3 is given with its conserved first and last residue. A D gene is named only where the DNA matches it firmly. Size is stated for part of the rows, as once, few or many counts, or as a class when the clone is expanded.

j_call	clone_size	v_call	d_call	cdr3_nt	cdr3_aa
TRBJ2-7	.	TRBV30	.	TGTGCCTGGAATAGTGGTTCCTACGAGCAGTACTTC	CAWNSGSYEQYF
TRBJ2-7	.	TRBV29-1	TRBD2	TGCAGCGTTGAAGCTAGCGGGTTGCCCTACGAGCAGTACTTC	CSVEASGLPYEQYF
TRBJ1-5	few	TRBV28	.	TGTGCCAGCAGTTTAATAAGCGGAAATCAGCCCCAGCATTTT	CASSLISGNQPQHF
TRBJ1-2	.	TRBV5-4	.	TGTGCCAGCAGCTTGGCCGGGGGGAATAGTGGCTACACCTTC	CASSLAGGNSGYTF
TRBJ1-5	.	TRBV7-2	.	TGTGCCAGCAGCTCTCTAAATCAGCCCCAGCATTTT	CASSSLNQPQHF
TRBJ1-2	.	TRBV30	.	TGTGCCTGCCGCGGACTTACCTATGGCTACACCTTC	CACRGLTYGYTF
TRBJ2-7	few	TRBV7-3	.	TGTGCCAGCAGCTTAATACCCCCACCTACGAGTTGCTTC	CASSLIPPPTSCF
TRBJ2-5	.	TRBV30	.	TGTGCCTGGAGTGTTATGGACAAACGAGAGACCCAGTACTTC	CAWSVMDKRETQYF
TRBJ1-5	.	TRBV7-2	.	TGTGCCAGCAGCTTGAACAGGGACCAGCCCCAGCATTTT	CASSLNRDQPQHF
TRBJ2-7	.	TRBV11-2	.	TGTGCCAGCAGGGGATTGAAGGGGGAGGGCTCCTACGAGCAGTACTTC	CASRGLKGEGSYEQYF
TRBJ2-2	.	TRBV5-6	TRBD1	TGTGCCAGCAGCTTTCGGGACAGGGGTTCCGGGGAGCTGTTTTTT	CASSFRDRGSGELFF
TRBJ2-7	few	TRBV7-2	.	TGTGCCAGCAGCTTAGCGGCGAGGAGCTCCTACGAGCAGTACTTC	CASSLAARSSYEQYF
TRBJ2-4	.	TRBV5-1	.	TGCGCCAGCAGCCTCGACAGATTTGACATTCAGTACTTC	CASSLDRFDIQYF